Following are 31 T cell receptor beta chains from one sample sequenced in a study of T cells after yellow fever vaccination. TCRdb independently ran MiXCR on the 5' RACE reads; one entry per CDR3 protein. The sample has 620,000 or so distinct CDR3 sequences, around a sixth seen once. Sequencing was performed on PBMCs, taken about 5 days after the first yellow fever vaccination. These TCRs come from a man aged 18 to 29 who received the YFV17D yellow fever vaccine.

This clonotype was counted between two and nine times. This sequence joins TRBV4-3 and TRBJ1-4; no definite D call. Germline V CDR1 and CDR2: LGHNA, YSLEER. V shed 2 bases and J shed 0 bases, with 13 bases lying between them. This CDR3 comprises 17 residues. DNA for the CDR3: TGCGCCAGCAGCCAACGCCACCCTTTGGCAACTAATGAAAAACTGTTTTTT. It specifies CASSQRHPLATNEKLFF.

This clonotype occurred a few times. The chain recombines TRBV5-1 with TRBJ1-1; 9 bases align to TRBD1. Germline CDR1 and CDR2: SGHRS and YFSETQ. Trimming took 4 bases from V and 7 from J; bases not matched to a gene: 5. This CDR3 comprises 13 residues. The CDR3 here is CASSPGDRDEAFF. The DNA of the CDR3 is TGCGCCAGCAGCCCGGGGGACAGGGATGAAGCTTTCTTT.

The DNA for the CDR3 is TGTGCCAGCCTCTCCCCGGGGGCGGAGACCCAGTACTTC. Protein: CASLSPGAETQYF. V is TRBV6-6 and J is TRBJ2-5; the D call may be TRBD1 or TRBD2 (6 bases each). The V and J ends lost 8 bases and 5 bases respectively, with 15 bases between them. The CDR3 covers 13 residues. Germline-derived CDR1 and CDR2 are MNHNY and SVGAGI (reference sequence).

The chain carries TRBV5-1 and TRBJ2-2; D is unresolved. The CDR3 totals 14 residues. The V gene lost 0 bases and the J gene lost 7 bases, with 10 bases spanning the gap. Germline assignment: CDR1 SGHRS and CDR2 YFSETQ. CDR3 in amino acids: CASSLDPAGGELFF. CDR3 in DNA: TGCGCCAGCAGCTTGGACCCCGCAGGCGGGGAGCTGTTTTTT.

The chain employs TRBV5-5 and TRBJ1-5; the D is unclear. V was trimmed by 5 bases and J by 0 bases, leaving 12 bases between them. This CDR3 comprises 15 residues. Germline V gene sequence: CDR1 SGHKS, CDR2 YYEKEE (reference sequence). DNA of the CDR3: TGTGCCAGCAGGTCCGAATGGAGTAGCAATCAGCCCCAGCATTTT. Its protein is CASRSEWSSNQPQHF. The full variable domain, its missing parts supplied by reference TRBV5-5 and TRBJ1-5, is DAGVTQSPTHLIKTRGQQVTLRCSPISGHKSVSWYQQVLGQGPQFIFQYYEKEERGRGNFPDRFSARQFPNYSSELNVNALLLGDSALYLCASRSEWSSNQPQHFGDGTRLSIL.

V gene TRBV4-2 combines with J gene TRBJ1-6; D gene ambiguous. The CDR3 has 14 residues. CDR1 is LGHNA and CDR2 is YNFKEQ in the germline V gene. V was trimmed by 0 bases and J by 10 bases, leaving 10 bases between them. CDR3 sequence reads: CASSQDKVFSPLHF. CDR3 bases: TGTGCCAGCAGCCAAGATAAGGTATTCTCACCCCTCCACTTT.

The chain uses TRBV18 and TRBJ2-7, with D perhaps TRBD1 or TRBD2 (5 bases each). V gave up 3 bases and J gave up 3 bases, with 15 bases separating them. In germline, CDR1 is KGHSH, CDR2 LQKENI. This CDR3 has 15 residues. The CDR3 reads CASSPGSGRVYEQYV. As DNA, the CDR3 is TGTGCCAGCTCACCGGGCTCAGGGAGAGTCTACGAGCAGTACGTC.

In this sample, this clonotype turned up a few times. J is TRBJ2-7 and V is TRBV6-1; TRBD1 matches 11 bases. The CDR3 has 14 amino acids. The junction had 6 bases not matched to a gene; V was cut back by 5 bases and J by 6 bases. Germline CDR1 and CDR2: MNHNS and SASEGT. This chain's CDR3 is CASSPGQGAFEQYF. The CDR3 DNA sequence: TGTGCCAGCAGTCCCGGACAGGGGGCGTTCGAGCAGTACTTC.

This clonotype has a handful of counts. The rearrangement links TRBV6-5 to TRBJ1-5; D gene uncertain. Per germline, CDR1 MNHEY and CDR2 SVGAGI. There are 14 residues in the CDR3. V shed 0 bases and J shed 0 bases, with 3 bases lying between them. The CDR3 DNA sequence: TGTGCCAGCAGTTACTCTTATAGCAATCAGCCCCAGCATTTT. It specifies CASSYSYSNQPQHF.

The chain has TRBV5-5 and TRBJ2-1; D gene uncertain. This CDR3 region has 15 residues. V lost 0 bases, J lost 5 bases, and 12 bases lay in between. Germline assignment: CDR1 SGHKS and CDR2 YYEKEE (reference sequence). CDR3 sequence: CASSLAGIGDNEQFF. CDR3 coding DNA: TGTGCCAGCAGCTTGGCGGGTATAGGCGACAATGAGCAGTTCTTC.

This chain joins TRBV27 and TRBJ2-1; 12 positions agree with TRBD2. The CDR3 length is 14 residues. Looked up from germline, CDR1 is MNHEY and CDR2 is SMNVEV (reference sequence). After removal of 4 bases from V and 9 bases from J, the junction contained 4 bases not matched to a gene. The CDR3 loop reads CASSSTSGGLEQFF. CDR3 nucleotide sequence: TGTGCCAGCAGTTCGACTAGCGGGGGCCTTGAGCAGTTCTTC.

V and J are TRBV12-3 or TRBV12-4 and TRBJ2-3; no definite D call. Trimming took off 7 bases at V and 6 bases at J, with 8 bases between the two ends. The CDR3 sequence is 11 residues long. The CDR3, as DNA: TGTGCCAGCACCCGAGCTGATACGCAGTATTTT. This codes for CASTRADTQYF.

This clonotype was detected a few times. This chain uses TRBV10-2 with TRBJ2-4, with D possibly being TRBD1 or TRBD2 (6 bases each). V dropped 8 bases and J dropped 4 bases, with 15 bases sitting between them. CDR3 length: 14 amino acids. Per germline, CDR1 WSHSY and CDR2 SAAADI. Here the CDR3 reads CASSTGALKNIQYF. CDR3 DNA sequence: TGCGCCAGCTCGACGGGGGCCTTAAAAAACATTCAGTACTTC.

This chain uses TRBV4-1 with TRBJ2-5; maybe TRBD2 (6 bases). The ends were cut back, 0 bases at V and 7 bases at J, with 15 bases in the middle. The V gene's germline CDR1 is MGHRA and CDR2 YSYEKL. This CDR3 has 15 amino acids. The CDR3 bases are TGCGCCAGCAGCCAAGAGGGCGGGGCCGGTAGGACCCAGTACTTC. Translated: CASSQEGGAGRTQYF.

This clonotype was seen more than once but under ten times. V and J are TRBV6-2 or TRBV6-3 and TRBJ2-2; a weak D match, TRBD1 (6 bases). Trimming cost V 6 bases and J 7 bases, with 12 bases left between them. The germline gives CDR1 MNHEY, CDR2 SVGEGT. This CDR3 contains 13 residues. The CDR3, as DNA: TGTGCCAGCAGACAACAGGGTAACGGGGAGCTGTTTTTT. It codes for CASRQQGNGELFF.

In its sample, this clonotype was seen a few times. In DNA form, the CDR3 reads TGTGCCAGCTCACCACCGGTTGTAGCGGGGGATACGCAGTATTTT. Amino acids: CASSPPVVAGDTQYF. V is TRBV18 and J is TRBJ2-3; TRBD2 matches 8 bases. The CDR3 contains 15 residues. J lost 6 bases, V lost 0 bases, and 5 bases had no gene match. Per germline, CDR1 KGHSH and CDR2 LQKENI.

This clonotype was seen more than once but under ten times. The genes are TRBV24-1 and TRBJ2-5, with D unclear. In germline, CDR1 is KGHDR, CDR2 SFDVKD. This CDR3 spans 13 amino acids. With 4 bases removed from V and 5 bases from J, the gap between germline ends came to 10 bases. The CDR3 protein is CATSDGGGETQYF. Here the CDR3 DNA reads TGTGCCACCAGTGACGGTGGTGGGGAGACCCAGTACTTC.

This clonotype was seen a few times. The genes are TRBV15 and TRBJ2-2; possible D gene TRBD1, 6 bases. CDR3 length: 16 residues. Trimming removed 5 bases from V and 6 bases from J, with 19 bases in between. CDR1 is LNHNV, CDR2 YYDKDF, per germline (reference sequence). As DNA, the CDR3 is TGTGCCACCAGCGGGGGCGGCGTTCTATCAGCCGGGGAGCTGTTTTTT. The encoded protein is CATSGGGVLSAGELFF.

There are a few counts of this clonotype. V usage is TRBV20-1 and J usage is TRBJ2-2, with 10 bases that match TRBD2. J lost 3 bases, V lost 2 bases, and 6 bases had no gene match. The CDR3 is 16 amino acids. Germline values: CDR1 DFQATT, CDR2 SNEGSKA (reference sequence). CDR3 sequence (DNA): TGCAGTGCTAGACTAGCGGGGGTACGGGACACCGGGGAGCTGTTTTTT. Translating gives CSARLAGVRDTGELFF.

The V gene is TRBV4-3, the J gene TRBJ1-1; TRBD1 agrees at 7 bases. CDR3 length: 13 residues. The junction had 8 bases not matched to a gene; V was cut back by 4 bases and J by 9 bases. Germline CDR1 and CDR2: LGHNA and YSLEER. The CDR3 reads CASSPGEGQKAFF. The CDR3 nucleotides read TGCGCCAGCAGCCCCGGGGAGGGACAGAAAGCTTTCTTT.

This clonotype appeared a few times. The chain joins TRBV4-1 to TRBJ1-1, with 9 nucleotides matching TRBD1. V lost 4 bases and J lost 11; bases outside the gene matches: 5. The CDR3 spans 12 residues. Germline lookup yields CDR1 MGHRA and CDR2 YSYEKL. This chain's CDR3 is CASSPWTGVAFF. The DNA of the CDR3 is TGCGCCAGCAGCCCGTGGACAGGGGTTGCTTTCTTT.

In DNA, the CDR3 is TGCGCCAGCAGCCAAGCGGTCAGGAGCCTTCCCTACGAGCAGTACTTC. Translated, it gives CASSQAVRSLPYEQYF. The rearrangement links TRBV4-1 to TRBJ2-7; D is unresolved. The germline gives CDR1 MGHRA, CDR2 YSYEKL. The CDR3 is made up of 16 amino acids. The V end lost 1 base, the J end lost 2 bases, and 15 bases lay between the germline ends.

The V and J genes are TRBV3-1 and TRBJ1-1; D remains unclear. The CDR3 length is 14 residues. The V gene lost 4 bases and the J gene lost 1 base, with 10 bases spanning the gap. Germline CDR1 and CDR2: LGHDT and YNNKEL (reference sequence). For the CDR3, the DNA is TGTGCCAGCAGCCCAGAAATTGGGAACACTGAAGCTTTCTTT. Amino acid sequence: CASSPEIGNTEAFF.

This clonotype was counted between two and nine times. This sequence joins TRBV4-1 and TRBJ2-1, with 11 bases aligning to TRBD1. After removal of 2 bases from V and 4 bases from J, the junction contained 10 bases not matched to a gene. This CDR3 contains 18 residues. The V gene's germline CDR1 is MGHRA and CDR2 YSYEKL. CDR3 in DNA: TGCGCCAGCAGCCAACTAAACCCCTGGGACAGGGGGTACAATGAGCAGTTCTTC. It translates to CASSQLNPWDRGYNEQFF.

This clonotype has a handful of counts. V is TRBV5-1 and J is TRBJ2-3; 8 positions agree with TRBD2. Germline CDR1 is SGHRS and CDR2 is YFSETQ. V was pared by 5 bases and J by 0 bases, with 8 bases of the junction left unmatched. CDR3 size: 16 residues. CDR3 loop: CASRSSSGLSTDTQYF. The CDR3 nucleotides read TGCGCCAGCAGGAGCTCTAGCGGGCTCAGCACAGATACGCAGTATTTT.

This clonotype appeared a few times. The CDR3 region is CASSAGWKETQYF. CDR3 nucleotides: TGTGCCAGCAGCGCAGGATGGAAAGAGACCCAGTACTTC. The V and J genes are TRBV4-2 and TRBJ2-5; no definite D call. The CDR3 totals 13 residues. Germline lookup yields CDR1 LGHNA and CDR2 YNFKEQ. Trimming pared 5 bases from V and 3 bases from J, leaving 10 bases between.

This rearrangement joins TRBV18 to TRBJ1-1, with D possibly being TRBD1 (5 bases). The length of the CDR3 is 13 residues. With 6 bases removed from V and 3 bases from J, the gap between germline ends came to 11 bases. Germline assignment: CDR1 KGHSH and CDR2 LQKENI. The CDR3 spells CASSGRRDTEAFF. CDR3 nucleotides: TGTGCCAGCTCCGGCCGCAGGGACACTGAAGCTTTCTTT.

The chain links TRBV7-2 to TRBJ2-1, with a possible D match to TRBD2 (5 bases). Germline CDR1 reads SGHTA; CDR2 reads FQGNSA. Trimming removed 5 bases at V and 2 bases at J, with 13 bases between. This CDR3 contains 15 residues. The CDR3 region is CASSPWERPYNEQFF. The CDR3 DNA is TGTGCCAGCAGCCCTTGGGAGCGGCCCTACAATGAGCAGTTCTTC.

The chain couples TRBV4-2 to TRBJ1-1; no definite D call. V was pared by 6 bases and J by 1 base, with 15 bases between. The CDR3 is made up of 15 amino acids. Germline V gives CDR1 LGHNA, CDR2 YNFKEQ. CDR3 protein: CASRLIDRPNTEAFF. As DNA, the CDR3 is TGTGCCAGCAGACTGATTGACCGTCCGAACACTGAAGCTTTCTTT.

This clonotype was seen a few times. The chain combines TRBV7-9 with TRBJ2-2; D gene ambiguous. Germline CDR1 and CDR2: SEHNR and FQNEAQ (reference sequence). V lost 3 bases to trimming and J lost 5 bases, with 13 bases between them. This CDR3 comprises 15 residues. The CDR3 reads CASSFSVVRTGELFF. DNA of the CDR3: TGTGCCAGCAGCTTTTCGGTAGTACGGACCGGGGAGCTGTTTTTT.

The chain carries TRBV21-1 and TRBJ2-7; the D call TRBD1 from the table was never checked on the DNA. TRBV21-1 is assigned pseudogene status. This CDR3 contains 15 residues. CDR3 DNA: TGTGCCAGCAGCGATAGGACAGGGGATCTCTACGAGCAGTACGTC. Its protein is CASSDRTGDLYEQYV.